This T cell receptor (beta chain) came from a study of a mutant IDH1 vaccine in newly diagnosed glioma. Germline V gene data show CDR1 as SGDLS and CDR2 as YYNGEE. This CDR3 is built from 17 residues. The V gene end was trimmed by 0 bases and the J gene end by 4 bases; junction bases not matched to a gene: 5. As concerns this clone: As yet, its antigen is unknown.

Measured with immunoSEQ multiplex PCR; TCRdb has only the in-frame clones, and not every one. The profile covers approximately 28,000 clones, with 80% appearing a single time and less than 9.5% taken by the ten largest. The time point is: week 23, last vaccination. Vaccine doses each comprised 300 ug of mutant IDH1 20-mer peptide, with topical imiquimod. V usage is TRBV9 and J usage is TRBJ2-2; 11 bases agree with TRBD2. The material sequenced was PBMCs, taken from a glioma patient whose treatment included an IDH1 peptide vaccine. The sequence derives from a young woman with glioma. CDR3 in amino acids: CASSVEETSGITGELFF. The CDR3, as DNA: TGTGCCAGCAGCGTAGAAGAGACTAGCGGGATCACCGGGGAGCTGTTTTTT. The full variable domain, rest sourced from reference TRBV9 and TRBJ2-2, is DSGVTQTPKHLITATGQRVTLRCSPRSGDLSVYWYQQSLDQGLQFLIQYYNGEERAKGNILERFSAQQFPDLHSELNLSSLELGDSALYFCASSVEETSGITGELFFGEGSRLTVL.